This is a list of T cell receptor beta chains from one sample in a study of T cell responses to AZD1222 COVID-19 vaccine. Some clones are missing from TCRdb's copy, which holds only in-frame ones; the method was immunoSEQ multiplex PCR. The data contain under 200,000 clones, more than 80% of them seen just once; the ten biggest clones take up less than 4.5%. The input for sequencing was peripheral blood, taken 28 days after the second dose of the MenACWY control vaccine. These TCRs come from an adult who received the MenACWY meningococcal vaccine as a control. Each CDR3 is given with its conserved first and last residue. The order of the fields is J gene, V gene, D gene, clone size, CDR3 DNA, CDR3 protein. A D gene is named only where the DNA matches it firmly. Rows give clone size only sometimes, using once, few, many, or a class for an expanded clone.

J: TRBJ1-2; V: TRBV27; D: NA; size: NA; DNA: TGTGCCAGCAGACCTTGGGCGGAATATGGCTACACCTTC; CDR3: CASRPWAEYGYTF
J: TRBJ2-7; V: TRBV7-7; D: TRBD2; size: NA; DNA: TGTGCTAGCAGCTTAGCGGAGACTAGCTTTCTGGGCGAGCAGTACTTC; CDR3: CASSLAETSFLGEQYF
J: TRBJ2-5; V: TRBV7-9; D: NA; size: once; DNA: TGTGCCAGCAGCACGACCCTCCAGGAGACCCAGTACTTC; CDR3: CASSTTLQETQYF
J: TRBJ1-1; V: TRBV5-6; D: NA; size: NA; DNA: TGTGCCAGCAGCCCGCGGGGCTTAGGGAACACTGAAGCTTTCTTT; CDR3: CASSPRGLGNTEAFF
J: TRBJ2-1; V: TRBV7-9; D: NA; size: NA; DNA: TGTGCCAGCAGCTTACTTGAGGCCGGCAATGAGCAGTTCTTC; CDR3: CASSLLEAGNEQFF
J: TRBJ1-3; V: TRBV24-1; D: NA; size: NA; DNA: TGTGCCACCCAAGGGCCAGGGGATCACTCTGGAAACACCATATATTTT; CDR3: CATQGPGDHSGNTIYF
J: TRBJ1-2; V: TRBV7-9; D: NA; size: NA; DNA: TGTGCCAGCACCCCCATGGCGGAGAACTATGGCTACACCTTC; CDR3: CASTPMAENYGYTF
J: TRBJ1-4; V: TRBV11-3; D: TRBD1; size: NA; DNA: TGTGCCAGCAAGCTCCAGGGGGCAGCTAATGAAAAACTGTTTTTT; CDR3: CASKLQGAANEKLFF
J: TRBJ1-4; V: TRBV2; D: NA; size: once; DNA: TGTGCCAGCGGGGCCGCCTCAAATGAAAAACTGTTTTTT; CDR3: CASGAASNEKLFF
J: TRBJ1-6; V: TRBV27; D: NA; size: once; DNA: TGTGCCAGCAGTCACCGACAAGATAATTCACCCCTCCACTTT; CDR3: CASSHRQDNSPLHF
J: TRBJ2-5; V: TRBV5-1; D: NA; size: once; DNA: TGCGCCAGCAGCTTTACAGCCCAAGAGACCCAGTACTTC; CDR3: CASSFTAQETQYF
J: TRBJ1-5; V: TRBV2; D: NA; size: NA; DNA: TGTGCCAGCAGTGACGACAGGCATCAGCCCCAGCATTTT; CDR3: CASSDDRHQPQHF
J: TRBJ1-2; V: TRBV28; D: TRBD1; size: NA; DNA: TGTGCCAGCAGTCCTGGGACAGGGGGGGGCTATGGCTACACCTTC; CDR3: CASSPGTGGGYGYTF
J: TRBJ1-2; V: TRBV10-3; D: NA; size: NA; DNA: TGTGCCATCAACTTCGGAAACTATGGCTACACCTTC; CDR3: CAINFGNYGYTF
J: TRBJ2-2; V: TRBV18; D: NA; size: NA; DNA: TGTGCCAGCTCACCAGCCACGAACACCGGGGAGCTGTTTTTT; CDR3: CASSPATNTGELFF
J: TRBJ1-3; V: TRBV27; D: NA; size: NA; DNA: TGTGCCAGCAGTTTATCGGGGCATAGTGGAAACACCATATATTTT; CDR3: CASSLSGHSGNTIYF
J: TRBJ2-3; V: TRBV28; D: NA; size: NA; DNA: TGTGCCAGCACGCCGCTGAAGAGCGCCCCTGGCACAGATACGCAGTATTTT; CDR3: CASTPLKSAPGTDTQYF
J: TRBJ2-1; V: TRBV10-1; D: NA; size: NA; DNA: TGCGCCAGCAGTGAGTTGCGGAGCTCCTACAATGAGCAGTTCTTC; CDR3: CASSELRSSYNEQFF
J: TRBJ1-1; V: TRBV7-2; D: NA; size: NA; DNA: TGTGCCAGCAGCTTACCGGGGGGCTACACTGAAGCTTTCTTT; CDR3: CASSLPGGYTEAFF
J: TRBJ1-1; V: TRBV6-2/TRBV6-3; D: NA; size: NA; DNA: TGTGCCAGCAGCCCCCGGCCTCCCCAAAACACTGAAGCTTTCTTT; CDR3: CASSPRPPQNTEAFF
J: TRBJ1-2; V: TRBV7-9; D: NA; size: NA; DNA: TGTGCCAGCAGCCTACCTACAGGAGACCATGGCTACACCTTC; CDR3: CASSLPTGDHGYTF
J: TRBJ1-5; V: TRBV6-1; D: NA; size: few; DNA: TGTGCCAGCAGTGAAGCTACAGGGAATCAGCCCCAGCATTTT; CDR3: CASSEATGNQPQHF
J: TRBJ2-3; V: TRBV5-1; D: NA; size: NA; DNA: TGCGCCAGCAGCTTCGGAGGGCCCCCAGATACGCAGTATTTT; CDR3: CASSFGGPPDTQYF
J: TRBJ2-7; V: TRBV9; D: TRBD1; size: NA; DNA: TGTGCCAGCAGCGTCAGACAGGGGGCCTACGAGCAGTACTTC; CDR3: CASSVRQGAYEQYF
J: TRBJ1-4; V: TRBV7-9; D: TRBD1; size: NA; DNA: TGTGCTACAGCCAGGGGGAATGAAAAACTGTTTTTT; CDR3: CATARGNEKLFF
J: TRBJ1-3; V: TRBV7-9; D: TRBD1; size: once; DNA: TGTGCCAGCAGCAAGGTGACAGGGGTTGGAAACACCATATATTTT; CDR3: CASSKVTGVGNTIYF
J: TRBJ2-3; V: TRBV10-3; D: NA; size: NA; DNA: TGTGCCATCAGTGGACGGAGCGTCAACACAGATACGCAGTATTTT; CDR3: CAISGRSVNTDTQYF
J: TRBJ2-3; V: TRBV9; D: TRBD2; size: once; DNA: TGTGCCAGCAAAGAGGGGACTAGCGACACAGATACGCAGTATTTT; CDR3: CASKEGTSDTDTQYF
J: TRBJ2-2; V: TRBV28; D: NA; size: NA; DNA: TGTGCCAGCAGTCCTCCTAGGACAGACATACCCACCGGGGAGCTGTTTTTT; CDR3: CASSPPRTDIPTGELFF
J: TRBJ2-1; V: TRBV9; D: TRBD2; size: NA; DNA: TGTGCCAGCAGCGCCAGGACTAGCCCTAACAATGAGCAGTTCTTC; CDR3: CASSARTSPNNEQFF
J: TRBJ2-5; V: TRBV7-9; D: TRBD2; size: NA; DNA: TGTGCCAGCAGCTTAGGGACTAGCGGAGAGACCCAGTACTTC; CDR3: CASSLGTSGETQYF
J: TRBJ1-2; V: TRBV27; D: NA; size: NA; DNA: TGTGCCAGCAGTTTATCCGGGGGCGCAGACTATGGCTACACCTTC; CDR3: CASSLSGGADYGYTF
J: TRBJ2-7; V: TRBV5-4; D: TRBD2; size: NA; DNA: TGTGCCAGCAGCCCTAGCGGGGTGCCCAACGAGCAGTACTTC; CDR3: CASSPSGVPNEQYF
J: TRBJ1-1; V: TRBV5-1; D: NA; size: NA; DNA: TGCGCCAGCTCGGAGGACCTCCTGAACACTGAAGCTTTCTTT; CDR3: CASSEDLLNTEAFF
J: TRBJ2-7; V: TRBV10-1; D: NA; size: NA; DNA: TGCGCCAGCAGTGACAGGGGACACTCCTACGAGCAGTACTTC; CDR3: CASSDRGHSYEQYF
J: TRBJ1-1; V: TRBV6-1; D: NA; size: NA; DNA: TGTGCCAGCAGTGATTTACCCTTGGGCACTGAAGCTTTCTTT; CDR3: CASSDLPLGTEAFF
J: TRBJ2-3; V: TRBV3-1/TRBV3-2; D: TRBD1; size: NA; DNA: TGTGCCAGCAGCCATAGACAGGGAGGCACAGATACGCAGTATTTT; CDR3: CASSHRQGGTDTQYF
J: TRBJ2-7; V: TRBV6-5; D: NA; size: NA; DNA: TGTGCCAGCAGCCCAGGGAGCTCCTACGAGCAGTACTTC; CDR3: CASSPGSSYEQYF
J: TRBJ2-7; V: TRBV19; D: TRBD1; size: NA; DNA: TGTGCCAGTAGTTTCACCGGGACAGCATACGAGCAGTACTTC; CDR3: CASSFTGTAYEQYF
J: TRBJ1-4; V: TRBV19; D: NA; size: NA; DNA: TGTGCCAGTAGTATATGGGGACGTAATGAAAAACTGTTTTTT; CDR3: CASSIWGRNEKLFF
J: TRBJ2-5; V: TRBV28; D: NA; size: NA; DNA: TGTGCCAGCACGAGCGGGTCGACCCAAGAGACCCAGTACTTC; CDR3: CASTSGSTQETQYF
J: TRBJ2-3; V: TRBV7-3; D: NA; size: NA; DNA: TGTGCCAGCAGCCCTCTAGTCACAGATACGCAGTATTTT; CDR3: CASSPLVTDTQYF
J: TRBJ2-1; V: TRBV7-9; D: TRBD1; size: NA; DNA: TGTGCCAGCAGCTTCGGGACAGCATACAATGAGCAGTTCTTC; CDR3: CASSFGTAYNEQFF
J: TRBJ1-2; V: TRBV19; D: NA; size: NA; DNA: TGTGCCAGTAGTATAGTACGGCTAGGCGATGGCTACACCTTC; CDR3: CASSIVRLGDGYTF
J: TRBJ1-1; V: TRBV5-1; D: NA; size: NA; DNA: TGCGCCAGCAGCCAGGGATTCATGAACACTGAAGCTTTCTTT; CDR3: CASSQGFMNTEAFF